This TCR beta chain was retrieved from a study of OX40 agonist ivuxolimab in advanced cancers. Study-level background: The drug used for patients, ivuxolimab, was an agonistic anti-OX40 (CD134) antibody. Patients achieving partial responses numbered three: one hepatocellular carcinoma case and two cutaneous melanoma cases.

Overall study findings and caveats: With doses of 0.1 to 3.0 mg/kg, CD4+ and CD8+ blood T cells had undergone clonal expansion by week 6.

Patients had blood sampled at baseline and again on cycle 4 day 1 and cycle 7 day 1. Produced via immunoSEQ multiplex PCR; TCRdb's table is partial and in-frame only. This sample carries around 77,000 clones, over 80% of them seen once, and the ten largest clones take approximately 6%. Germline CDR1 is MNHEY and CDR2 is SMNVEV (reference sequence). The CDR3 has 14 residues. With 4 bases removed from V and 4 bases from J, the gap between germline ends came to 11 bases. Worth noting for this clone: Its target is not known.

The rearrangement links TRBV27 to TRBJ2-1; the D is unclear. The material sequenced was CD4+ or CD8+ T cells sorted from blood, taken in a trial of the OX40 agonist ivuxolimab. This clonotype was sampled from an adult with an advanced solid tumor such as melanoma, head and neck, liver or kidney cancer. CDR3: CASSSITSYNEQFF. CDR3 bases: TGTGCCAGCAGTTCTATAACTTCATACAATGAGCAGTTCTTC.